These 19 T cell receptor beta chains came from one sample sequenced in a study of CD8 T cells in ankylosing spondylitis. TCRdb reanalysed the 5' RACE reads using MiXCR and keeps one entry per CDR3 protein. The sample shows about 200,000 distinct CDR3 sequences, roughly 12% of them seen only once. Material: blood, either unsorted or a sorted T cell fraction (not recorded which). The receptor set was obtained from a male donor with ankylosing spondylitis or in good health (not recorded which).

This clonotype was seen only a few times. This chain uses TRBV27 with TRBJ2-7; 11 nucleotides align to TRBD2. J gave up 3 bases and V 6 bases, and 4 bases lay outside the gene matches. The length of the CDR3 is 14 residues. The germline V gene has CDR1 MNHEY and CDR2 SMNVEV (reference sequence). The CDR3 bases are TGTGCCAGCAGAACTAGCGGGAGAAACTACGAGCAGTACTTC. The encoded protein is CASRTSGRNYEQYF.

This clonotype occurred many times. V gene TRBV5-1 combines with J gene TRBJ2-7; TRBD1 might be the D (6 bases). Trimming cost V 2 bases and J 2 bases, with 8 bases left between them. The CDR3 sequence is 13 residues long. From germline, CDR1 is SGHRS and CDR2 YFSETQ. The CDR3 spells CASSFRGPYEQYF. The DNA of the CDR3 is TGCGCCAGCAGCTTCAGGGGTCCCTACGAGCAGTACTTC.

This clonotype occurred many times. The chain uses TRBV12-3 or TRBV12-4 and TRBJ2-7, with D perhaps TRBD2 (5 bases). This CDR3 region has 13 residues. V was clipped by 4 bases and J by 2 bases, with 9 bases between them. CDR3 sequence reads: CASSSGSAYEQYF. CDR3 nucleotides: TGTGCCAGCAGTTCGGGTAGCGCCTACGAGCAGTACTTC.

The rearrangement joins TRBV4-1 to TRBJ1-2; weak D call: TRBD1 (6 bases). CDR3 length: 11 residues. V dropped 6 bases and J dropped 8 bases, with 10 bases sitting between them. CDR1 MGHRA and CDR2 YSYEKL come from the germline V gene. For the CDR3, the DNA is TGCGCCAGCAGTTCCGGACAGGGCTACACCTTC. Its translation: CASSSGQGYTF.

Here the CDR3 DNA reads TGCGCCAGCAGCCCGGGACTAGCGGGGGCCCGGGGGAATGAGCAGTTCTTC. Protein sequence: CASSPGLAGARGNEQFF. The V gene is TRBV4-1, the J gene TRBJ2-1; 14 nucleotides agree with TRBD2. CDR3 length: 17 amino acids. Germline-derived CDR1 and CDR2 are MGHRA and YSYEKL. Trimming took 4 bases from V and 7 from J; bases not matched to a gene: 9.

The chain recombines TRBV12-3 or TRBV12-4 with TRBJ2-6; D remains ambiguous. V was shortened by 4 bases and J by 0 bases, with 7 bases between the two germline ends. The length of the CDR3 is 15 residues. The CDR3: CASSSSTSGANVLTF. DNA of the CDR3: TGTGCCAGCAGTTCCAGCACCTCTGGGGCCAACGTCCTGACTTTC.

The chain uses TRBV6-1 and TRBJ2-2, with D possibly being TRBD1 or TRBD2 (6 bases each). Germline CDR1 is MNHNS and CDR2 is SASEGT. Trimming stripped 10 bases from V and 5 bases from J, with 14 bases between. The CDR3 totals 13 residues. Written as DNA, the CDR3 is TGTGCCATAGGAGGGGGTGAGACCGGGGAGCTGTTTTTT. Residues: CAIGGGETGELFF.

V and J are TRBV15 and TRBJ2-1, with 9 nucleotides matching TRBD2. CDR1 LNHNV and CDR2 YYDKDF come from the germline V gene (reference sequence). With 0 bases clipped from V and 4 bases from J, the junction kept 4 bases outside the gene matches. This CDR3 region has 16 residues. CDR3 nucleotide sequence: TGTGCCACCAGCAGAGATGCAACTAGCGGGTACAATGAGCAGTTCTTC. This sequence encodes CATSRDATSGYNEQFF.

Worth noting for this clonotype: A read error may be the cause here, since a much bigger clone is one base away. V gene TRBV6-1 combines with J gene TRBJ2-6; D is undetermined. The CDR3 covers 14 residues. V lost 3 bases and J 0 bases, leaving 3 bases between the germline ends. Per the germline V gene, CDR1 is MNHNS and CDR2 is SASEGT. CDR3 region: CASSDNSGANVLTF. CDR3 nucleotide sequence: TGTGCCAGCAGTGACAACTCTGGGGCCAACGTCCTGACTTTC.

This clonotype has a handful of counts. This sequence joins TRBV6-5 and TRBJ2-1; D perhaps matches TRBD2 (6 bases). V shed 4 bases and J shed 8 bases, with 18 bases lying between them. Per germline, CDR1 MNHEY and CDR2 SVGAGI. CDR3 length equals 15 residues. This chain's CDR3 is CASSSPLGGQHEQFF. The CDR3 nucleotides read TGTGCCAGCAGTTCCCCGTTAGGAGGGCAGCATGAGCAGTTCTTC.

This clonotype turned up a few times. This chain connects TRBV7-6 to TRBJ2-5, with 11 bases matching TRBD2. After removal of 5 bases from V and 2 bases from J, the junction contained 10 bases not matched to a gene. The CDR3 totals 17 residues. In germline, CDR1 is SGHVS, CDR2 FNYEAQ. The CDR3, as DNA: TGTGCCAGCAGCCACCGGATACTAGCGGGGGAACAAGAGACCCAGTACTTC. This encodes CASSHRILAGEQETQYF.

This clonotype came up a few times. V is TRBV7-6 and J is TRBJ1-1; no clear D. Germline-derived CDR1 and CDR2 are SGHVS and FNYEAQ. This CDR3 has 14 amino acids. Deletions cut 5 bases from V and 3 bases from J, with 13 bases between. This CDR3 is CASSAGEDDTEAFF. CDR3 DNA sequence: TGTGCCAGCAGCGCCGGGGAGGATGACACTGAAGCTTTCTTT.

A few counts support this clonotype. The rearrangement joins TRBV5-5 to TRBJ2-7; 8 bases line up with TRBD1. Trimming cost V 1 base and J 2 bases; bases outside gene matches: 5. This CDR3 contains 15 residues. Germline assignment: CDR1 SGHKS and CDR2 YYEKEE (reference sequence). Written as DNA, the CDR3 is TGTGCCAGCAGCTTGATCGGGACAGGCGCCTACGAGCAGTACTTC. It yields the protein CASSLIGTGAYEQYF.

The chain has TRBV30 and TRBJ2-7; maybe TRBD1 (5 bases). The CDR3 is made up of 12 amino acids. V was trimmed by 3 bases and J by 7 bases, leaving 13 bases between them. Germline CDR1 reads GTSNPN; CDR2 reads SVGIG (reference sequence). As DNA, the CDR3 is TGTGCCTGGAGCAGGGCCTATGGGGAGCAGTACTTC. Translation: CAWSRAYGEQYF. Full variable domain (remainder filled in from reference TRBV30 and TRBJ2-7): SQTIHQWPATLVQPVGSPLSLECTVEGTSNPNLYWYRQAAGRGLQLLFYSVGIGQISSEVPQNLSASRPQDRQFILSSKKLLLSDSGFYLCAWSRAYGEQYFGPGTRLTVT.

This chain links TRBV7-9 with TRBJ2-7; TRBD1 aligns across 9 bases. Trimming took 5 bases from V and 6 from J; bases not matched to a gene: 8. Germline V CDR1 and CDR2: SEHNR, FQNEAQ (reference sequence). This CDR3 has 14 residues. The CDR3 protein is CASSAGQGYAEQYF. CDR3 coding DNA: TGTGCCAGCAGCGCCGGACAGGGGTACGCCGAGCAGTACTTC.

This clonotype was counted only a few times. The chain combines TRBV7-9 with TRBJ2-7; TRBD1 matches at 7 bases. Looked up from germline, CDR1 is SEHNR and CDR2 is FQNEAQ (reference sequence). The CDR3 is 15 amino acids. V gave up 7 bases and J gave up 4 bases; unmatched junction bases: 13. The CDR3 loop is CASTPSTGIRYEQYF. Here the CDR3 DNA reads TGTGCCAGCACCCCCTCGACAGGGATTCGTTACGAGCAGTACTTC.

This clonotype was seen a few times. The chain couples TRBV2 to TRBJ2-1; maybe TRBD1 (6 bases). With 4 bases removed from V and 10 bases from J, the gap between germline ends came to 11 bases. The CDR3 extends over 12 amino acids. Looked up from germline, CDR1 is SNHLY and CDR2 is FYNNEI. CDR3 DNA: TGTGCCAGCAGTGTCGGCAGGGGAGAGCAGTTCTTC. It encodes CASSVGRGEQFF.

This clonotype occurred many times. This chain joins TRBV12-3 or TRBV12-4 and TRBJ2-1, with D maybe TRBD1 (6 bases). The V end lost 11 bases, the J end lost 1 base, and 18 bases lay between the germline ends. The CDR3 is 15 amino acids. The CDR3 is CAGKQGWESYNEQFF. CDR3 sequence (DNA): TGTGCCGGAAAACAGGGCTGGGAATCCTACAATGAGCAGTTCTTC.

The chain joins TRBV12-3 or TRBV12-4 to TRBJ1-2, with 9 nucleotides matching TRBD1. The CDR3 spans 13 residues. V was clipped by 5 bases and J by 8 bases; unmatched bases: 6. CDR3 DNA: TGTGCCAGCAGTCCGGGACAGGGAGACGGCTACACCTTC. It specifies CASSPGQGDGYTF.